This T cell receptor beta chain was recorded in a study of cytomegalovirus exposure and HLA in healthy donors. As for the study in general: Falling in the Caucasian-associated ancestry cluster were about four fifths of 398 genotyped donors. Points from the study as a whole: Among TCR sequences, most were rare, though some public TCRs appeared in many donors. Common viral pathogens (according to a later analysis) appeared linked to several of the most significant clusters.

The PCR was carried out with 60 Vbeta primers and 13 Jbeta primers. Profiling relied on immunoSEQ multiplex PCR, and the TCRdb table lists in-frame clones only, not all of them. The table shows 140,000 to 150,000 clones, with roughly four fifths occurring only once. Nominally healthy donors were sampled, though unrecorded immune exposures were likely. The CDR3 extends over 16 amino acids. From germline, CDR1 is MDHEN and CDR2 SYDVKM. Trimming shortened V by 2 bases and J by 3 bases, and 11 bases separated the two germline ends. About this clone itself: Its antigen is as yet unknown.

Sequenced input: PBMCs. The source is a middle-aged man in good health and CMV-seropositive. The chain is built from TRBV28 and TRBJ1-6; D gene ambiguous. The CDR3 DNA follows: TGTGCCAGCAGTTTAGCAGGCCCCGTCTATAATTCACCCCTCCACTTT. Amino acids: CASSLAGPVYNSPLHF.